This passage covers 7 T cell receptor beta chains from one sample sequenced in a study of cytomegalovirus exposure and HLA in healthy donors. PCR amplification relied on 60 Vbeta primers (plus 13 Jbeta primers). Using immunoSEQ multiplex PCR, the repertoire was profiled, and TCRdb retains in-frame clones only, with some absent. Here the sample spans 100,000 to 150,000 clones, 80% to 90% being singletons. The specimen sequenced was PBMCs. The receptors derive from a woman aged 18 to 35 in good health and CMV-seropositive.

V is TRBV6-1 and J is TRBJ2-7, with a weak D call TRBD1 (5 bases). Germline CDR1 and CDR2: MNHNS and SASEGT. The V end lost 8 bases, the J end lost 6 bases, and 14 bases lay between the germline ends. The CDR3 runs to 12 residues. Here the CDR3 reads CASQTGRGEQYF. CDR3 bases: TGTGCCAGCCAAACAGGAAGGGGCGAGCAGTACTTC.

In this sample, this clone turned up a few times. The V and J genes are TRBV6-4 and TRBJ2-1; D perhaps matches TRBD2 (6 bases). The CDR3 runs 14 residues. The germline V and J ends were trimmed by 8 bases and 8 bases, with 19 bases remaining between them. Germline V gives CDR1 MRHNA, CDR2 SNTAGT. CDR3 in amino acids: CASDGLTGKDEQFF. The DNA for the CDR3 is TGTGCCAGCGATGGACTAACGGGGAAGGATGAGCAGTTCTTC.

The V gene is TRBV5-1, the J gene TRBJ2-2; possibly TRBD2 for D (6 bases). The V gene lost 0 bases and the J gene lost 0 bases, with 9 bases spanning the gap. The CDR3 consists of 16 residues. CDR1 and CDR2 from the germline V gene are SGHRS and YFSETQ. The CDR3 bases are TGCGCCAGCAGCTTGGCGCGGGACTCGAACACCGGGGAGCTGTTTTTT. Protein product: CASSLARDSNTGELFF.

This clone was counted a single time. V is TRBV27 and J is TRBJ1-6; no reliable D call. Germline CDR1 is MNHEY and CDR2 is SMNVEV (reference sequence). V shed 4 bases and J shed 10 bases, with 14 bases lying between them. This CDR3 is 14 amino acids long. This CDR3 reads CASSSSNYRSPLHF. CDR3 bases: TGTGCCAGCAGTTCAAGCAATTACAGATCACCCCTCCACTTT.

The V gene is TRBV29-1, the J gene TRBJ2-7, with 7 bases aligning to TRBD1. The CDR3 has 15 residues. With 2 bases clipped from V and 3 bases from J, the junction kept 10 bases outside the gene matches. Germline CDR1 reads SQVTM; CDR2 reads ANQGSEA. The CDR3: CSVETRDSLYYEQYF. In nucleotides, the CDR3 is TGCAGCGTTGAAACGAGGGACAGTCTCTACTACGAGCAGTACTTC.

The chain's CDR3 is CASSSFRVYNEQFF. CDR3 coding DNA: TGTGCCAGCAGCTCTTTCCGGGTGTACAATGAGCAGTTCTTC. The chain has TRBV11-2 and TRBJ2-1; no reliable D call. The CDR3 is 14 residues long. The germline CDR1 and CDR2 sequences are SGHAT and FQNNGV. V was trimmed by 4 bases and J by 4 bases, leaving 11 bases between them.

This chain joins TRBV23-1 and TRBJ2-4, with 7 nucleotides matching TRBD1. TRBV23-1 is an ORF for which the function is uncertain. V gave up 4 bases and J gave up 13 bases; unmatched junction bases: 13. The CDR3 is made up of 14 amino acids. The CDR3, as DNA: TGCGCCAGCAGTCTCCCCTTTTCAGGGGGAGAACAGTACTTC. Its protein is CASSLPFSGGEQYF.